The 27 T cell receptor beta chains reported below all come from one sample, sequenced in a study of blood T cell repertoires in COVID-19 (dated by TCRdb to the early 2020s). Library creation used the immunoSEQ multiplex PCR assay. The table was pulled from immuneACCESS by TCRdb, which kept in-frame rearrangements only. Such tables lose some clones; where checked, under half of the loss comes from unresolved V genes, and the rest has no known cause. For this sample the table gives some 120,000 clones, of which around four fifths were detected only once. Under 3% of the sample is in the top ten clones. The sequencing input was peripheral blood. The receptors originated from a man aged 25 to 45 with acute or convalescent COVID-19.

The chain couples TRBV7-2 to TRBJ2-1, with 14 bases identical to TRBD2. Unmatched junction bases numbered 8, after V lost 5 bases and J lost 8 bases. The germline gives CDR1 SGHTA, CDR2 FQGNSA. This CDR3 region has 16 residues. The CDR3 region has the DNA TGTGCCAGCAGCCACCCTGGACTAGCGGGGGGTTATGAGCAGTTCTTC. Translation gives CASSHPGLAGGYEQFF. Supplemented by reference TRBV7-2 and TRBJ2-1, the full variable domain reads GAGVSQSPSNKVTEKGKDVELRCDPISGHTALYWYRQSLGQGLEFLIYFQGNSAPDKSGLPSDRFSAERTGGSVSTLTIQRTQQEDSAVYLCASSHPGLAGGYEQFFGPGTRLTVL.

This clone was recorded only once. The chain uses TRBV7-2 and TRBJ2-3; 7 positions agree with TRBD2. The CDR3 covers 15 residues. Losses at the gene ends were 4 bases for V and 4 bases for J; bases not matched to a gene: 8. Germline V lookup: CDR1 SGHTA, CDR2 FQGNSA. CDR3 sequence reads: CASSSELARSDTQYF. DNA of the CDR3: TGTGCCAGCAGCTCCGAACTAGCGAGATCAGATACGCAGTATTTT.

The CDR3 reads CASRRARGATGELFF. The CDR3, as DNA: TGTGCCAGTAGGAGGGCAAGAGGTGCCACCGGGGAGCTGTTTTTT. The gene calls are TRBV19 and TRBJ2-2; D is possibly TRBD2 (5 bases). CDR3 length: 15 amino acids. Germline V lookup: CDR1 LNHDA, CDR2 SQIVND (reference sequence). The V and J ends lost 6 bases and 4 bases respectively, with 15 bases between them.

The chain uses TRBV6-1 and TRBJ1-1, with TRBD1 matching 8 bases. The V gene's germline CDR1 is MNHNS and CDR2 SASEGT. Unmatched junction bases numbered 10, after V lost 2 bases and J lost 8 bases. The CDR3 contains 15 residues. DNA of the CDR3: TGTGCCAGCAGTGAAACAGGGGGATGGCCCGTCGAAGCTTTCTTT. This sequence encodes CASSETGGWPVEAFF.

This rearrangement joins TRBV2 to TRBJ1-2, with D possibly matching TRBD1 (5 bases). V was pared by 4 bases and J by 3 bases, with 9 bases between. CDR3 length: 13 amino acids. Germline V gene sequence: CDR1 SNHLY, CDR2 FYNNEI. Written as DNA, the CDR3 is TGTGCCAGCAGTGCCAGGGCCTACTATGGCTACACCTTC. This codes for CASSARAYYGYTF.

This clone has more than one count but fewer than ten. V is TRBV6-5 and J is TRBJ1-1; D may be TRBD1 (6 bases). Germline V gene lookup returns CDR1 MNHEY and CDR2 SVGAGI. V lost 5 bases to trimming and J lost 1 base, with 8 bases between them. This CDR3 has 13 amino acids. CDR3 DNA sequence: TGTGCCAGCAGTCAACAGGGGAACACTGAAGCTTTCTTT. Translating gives CASSQQGNTEAFF.

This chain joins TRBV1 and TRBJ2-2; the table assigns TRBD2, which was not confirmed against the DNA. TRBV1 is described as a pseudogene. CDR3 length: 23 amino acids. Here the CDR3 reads CTSSRDARTSGRVTSLNTGELFF. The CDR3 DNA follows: TGCACCAGCAGCCGTGATGCCAGGACTAGCGGGAGGGTCACCAGCCTGAACACCGGGGAGCTGTTTTTT.

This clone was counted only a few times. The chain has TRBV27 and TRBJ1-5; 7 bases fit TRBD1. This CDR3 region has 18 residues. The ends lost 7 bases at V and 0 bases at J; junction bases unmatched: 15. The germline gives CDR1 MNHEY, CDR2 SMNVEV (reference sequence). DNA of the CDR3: TGTGCCAGCACCGATCGAACAGGGGCGGATGATAGCAATCAGCCCCAGCATTTT. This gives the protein CASTDRTGADDSNQPQHF.

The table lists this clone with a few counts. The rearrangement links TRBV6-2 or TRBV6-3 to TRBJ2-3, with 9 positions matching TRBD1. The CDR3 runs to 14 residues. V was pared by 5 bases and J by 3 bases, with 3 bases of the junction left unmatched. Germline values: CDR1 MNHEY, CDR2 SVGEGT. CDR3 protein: CASSRTGVTDTQYF. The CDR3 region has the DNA TGTGCCAGCAGTAGGACAGGGGTGACAGATACGCAGTATTTT.

The CDR3 here is CASSQPGAQVETQYF. The CDR3 bases are TGCGCCAGCAGCCAACCAGGGGCCCAAGTAGAGACCCAGTACTTC. J is TRBJ2-5 and V is TRBV4-1; maybe TRBD1 (6 bases). V dropped 2 bases and J dropped 4 bases, with 14 bases sitting between them. This CDR3 has 15 residues. Germline CDR1 reads MGHRA; CDR2 reads YSYEKL.

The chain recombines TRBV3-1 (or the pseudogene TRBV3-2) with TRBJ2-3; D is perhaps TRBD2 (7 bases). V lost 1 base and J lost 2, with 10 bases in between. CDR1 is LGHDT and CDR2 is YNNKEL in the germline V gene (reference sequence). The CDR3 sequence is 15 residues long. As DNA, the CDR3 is TGTGCCAGCAGCCAAGCGGGGGGCCCCACAGATACGCAGTATTTT. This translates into CASSQAGGPTDTQYF.

The CDR3 spells CASRQTGGGKEKLFF. DNA of the CDR3: TGTGCCAGCAGACAAACGGGCGGGGGTAAAGAAAAACTGTTTTTT. The rearrangement joins TRBV6-5 to TRBJ1-4; a possible D gene is TRBD1 (5 bases). CDR3 length: 15 amino acids. Germline lookup yields CDR1 MNHEY and CDR2 SVGAGI. With 6 bases removed from V and 8 bases from J, the gap between germline ends came to 19 bases.

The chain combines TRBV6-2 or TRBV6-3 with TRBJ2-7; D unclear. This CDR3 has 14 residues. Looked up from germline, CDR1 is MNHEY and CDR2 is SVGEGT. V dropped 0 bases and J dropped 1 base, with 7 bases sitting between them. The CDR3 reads CASSYSYGSYEQYV. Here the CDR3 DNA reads TGTGCCAGCAGTTACTCGTACGGTTCCTACGAGCAGTACGTC.

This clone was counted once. CDR3 loop: CASSPGTGGDPYEQYF. The CDR3 DNA sequence: TGTGCCAGCAGTCCTGGGACGGGGGGGGATCCTTACGAGCAGTACTTC. The V and J genes are TRBV14 and TRBJ2-7; 8 positions agree with TRBD2. The germline gives CDR1 SGHDN, CDR2 FVKESK. The CDR3 has 16 amino acids. Trimming took 6 bases from V and 4 from J; bases not matched to a gene: 14.

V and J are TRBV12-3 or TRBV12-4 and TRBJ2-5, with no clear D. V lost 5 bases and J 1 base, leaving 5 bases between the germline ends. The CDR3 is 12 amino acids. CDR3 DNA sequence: TGTGCCAGCAGTCAGATCCAAGAGACCCAGTACTTC. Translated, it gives CASSQIQETQYF.

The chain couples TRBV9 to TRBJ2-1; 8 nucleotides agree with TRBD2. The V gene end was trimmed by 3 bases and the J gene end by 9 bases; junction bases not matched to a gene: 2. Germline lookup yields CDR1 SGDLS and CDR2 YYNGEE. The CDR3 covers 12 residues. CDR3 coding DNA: TGTGCCAGCAGCGCACTAGCGGCTGAGCAGTTCTTC. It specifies CASSALAAEQFF.

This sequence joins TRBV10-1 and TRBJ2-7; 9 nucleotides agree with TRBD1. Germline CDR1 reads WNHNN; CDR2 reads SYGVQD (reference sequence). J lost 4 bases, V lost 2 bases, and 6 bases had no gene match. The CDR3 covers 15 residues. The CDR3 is CASSETGTGRYEQYF. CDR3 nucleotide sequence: TGCGCCAGCAGTGAGACCGGGACAGGGCGATACGAGCAGTACTTC.

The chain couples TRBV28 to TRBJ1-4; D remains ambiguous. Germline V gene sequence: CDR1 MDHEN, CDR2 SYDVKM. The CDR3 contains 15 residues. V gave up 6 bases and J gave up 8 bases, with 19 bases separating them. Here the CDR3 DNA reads TGTGCCAGCAGCGCCGCGGGCGGAGGTGAGGAAAAACTGTTTTTT. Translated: CASSAAGGGEEKLFF.

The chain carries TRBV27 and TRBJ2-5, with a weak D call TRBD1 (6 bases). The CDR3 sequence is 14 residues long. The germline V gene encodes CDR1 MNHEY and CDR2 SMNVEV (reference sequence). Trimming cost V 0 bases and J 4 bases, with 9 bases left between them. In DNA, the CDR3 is TGTGCCAGCAGTTTATCGTTCAGGGGAGAGACCCAGTACTTC. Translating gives CASSLSFRGETQYF.

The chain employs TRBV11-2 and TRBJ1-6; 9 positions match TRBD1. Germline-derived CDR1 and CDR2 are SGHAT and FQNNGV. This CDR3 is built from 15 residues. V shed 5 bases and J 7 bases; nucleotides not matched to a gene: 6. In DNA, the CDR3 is TGTGCCAGCAGCCCCCCAGGGACAGGGAATTCACCCCTCCACTTT. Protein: CASSPPGTGNSPLHF.

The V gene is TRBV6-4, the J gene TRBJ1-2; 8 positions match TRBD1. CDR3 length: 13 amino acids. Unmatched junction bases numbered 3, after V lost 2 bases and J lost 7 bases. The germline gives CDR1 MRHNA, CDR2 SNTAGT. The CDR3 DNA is TGTGCCAGCAGTGACCAGGGGACAGGTGGCTACACCTTC. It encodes CASSDQGTGGYTF.

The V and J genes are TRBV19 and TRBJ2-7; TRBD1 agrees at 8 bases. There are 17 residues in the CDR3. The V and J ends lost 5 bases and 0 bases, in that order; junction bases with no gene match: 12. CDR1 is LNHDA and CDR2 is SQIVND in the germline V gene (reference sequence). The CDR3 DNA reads TGTGCCAGTAGTCGATCCAGGACAGGGCGGCACTCCTACGAGCAGTACTTC. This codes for CASSRSRTGRHSYEQYF.

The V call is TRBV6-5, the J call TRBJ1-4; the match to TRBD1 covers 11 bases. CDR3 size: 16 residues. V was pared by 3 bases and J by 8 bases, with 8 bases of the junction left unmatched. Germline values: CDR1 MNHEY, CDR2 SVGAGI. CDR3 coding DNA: TGTGCCAGCAGTTATCTTGGACAGGGGGCTCCGGAAAAACTGTTTTTT. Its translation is CASSYLGQGAPEKLFF.

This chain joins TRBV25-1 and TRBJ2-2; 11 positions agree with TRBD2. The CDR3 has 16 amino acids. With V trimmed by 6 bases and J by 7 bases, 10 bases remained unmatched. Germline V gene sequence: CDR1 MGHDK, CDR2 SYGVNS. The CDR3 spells CASSYPLAGGVGELFF. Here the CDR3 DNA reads TGTGCCAGCAGCTACCCCCTAGCGGGGGGTGTCGGGGAGCTGTTTTTT.

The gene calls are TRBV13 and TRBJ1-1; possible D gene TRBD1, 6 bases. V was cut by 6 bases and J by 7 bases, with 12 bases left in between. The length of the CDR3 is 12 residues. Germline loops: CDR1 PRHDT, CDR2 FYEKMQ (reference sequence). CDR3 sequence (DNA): TGTGCCAGCAGGCGCGACAGGAGTGAAGCTTTCTTT. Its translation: CASRRDRSEAFF.

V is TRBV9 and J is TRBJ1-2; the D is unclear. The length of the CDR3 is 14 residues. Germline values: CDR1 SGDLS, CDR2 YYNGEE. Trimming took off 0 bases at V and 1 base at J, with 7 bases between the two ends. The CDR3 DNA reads TGTGCCAGCAGCGTAGGGGCAGGTAACTATGGCTACACCTTC. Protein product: CASSVGAGNYGYTF.

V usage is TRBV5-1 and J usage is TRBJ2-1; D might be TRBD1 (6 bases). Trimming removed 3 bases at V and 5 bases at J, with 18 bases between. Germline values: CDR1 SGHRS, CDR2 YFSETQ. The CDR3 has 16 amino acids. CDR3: CASSSQGLSSNNEQFF. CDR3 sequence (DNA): TGCGCCAGCAGCTCACAGGGCCTCTCCTCGAACAATGAGCAGTTCTTC.